A selection of T cell receptor beta chains follows, all from one sample in a study of OX40 agonist ivuxolimab in advanced cancers. Sequencing was performed with immunoSEQ multiplex PCR; in TCRdb, only in-frame clones are kept and a portion is missing. The data hold about 83,000 clones, with 75% to 95% observed a single time. Material: CD4+ or CD8+ T cells sorted from blood, obtained in a trial of the OX40 agonist ivuxolimab. Receptors originate from an adult with an advanced solid tumor such as melanoma, head and neck, liver or kidney cancer. CDR3s include the opening cysteine and the closing phenylalanine or tryptophan. Fields, in order: clone size, V gene, D gene, J gene, CDR3 protein, CDR3 DNA. A D gene is named only where the DNA matches it firmly. The size entry is marked missing in some rows and otherwise reads once, few, many or a size class.

NA	TRBV28	NA	TRBJ1-5	CASSSPQDFNQPQHF	TGTGCCAGCAGTTCCCCACAGGATTTCAATCAGCCCCAGCATTTT
NA	TRBV4-1	TRBD2	TRBJ2-1	CASSQRTSGSGEHNEQFF	TGCGCCAGCAGCCAAAGGACTAGCGGGAGTGGAGAACACAATGAGCAGTTCTTC
NA	TRBV23-1	NA	TRBJ1-5	CATKTNNQPQHF	TGCGCCACAAAAACGAACAATCAGCCCCAGCATTTT
few	TRBV4-1	NA	TRBJ1-2	CASSQVGRANDGYTF	TGCGCCAGCAGCCAAGTGGGGCGGGCGAACGATGGCTACACCTTC
NA	TRBV5-6	NA	TRBJ1-3	CASSLVGVFGNTIYF	TGTGCCAGCAGCTTGGTAGGGGTCTTCGGAAACACCATATATTTT
NA	TRBV28	NA	TRBJ1-5	CASSSHSNSNQPQHF	TGTGCCAGCAGTTCCCATAGTAATAGCAATCAGCCCCAGCATTTT
NA	TRBV7-3	NA	TRBJ2-3	CASSLRGGRTDTQYF	TGTGCCAGCAGCTTAAGGGGGGGCAGAACAGATACGCAGTATTTT
few	TRBV5-4	NA	TRBJ2-7	CASRADRNIRGGEQYF	TGTGCCAGCAGAGCCGACAGGAACATACGGGGTGGCGAGCAGTACTTC
NA	TRBV28	TRBD2	TRBJ2-1	CASSTQRGGVNEQFF	TGTGCCAGCAGTACCCAGCGGGGGGGCGTTAATGAGCAGTTCTTC
once	TRBV6-5	NA	TRBJ1-6	CASRTGSSYNSPLHF	TGTGCCAGCAGAACAGGGAGCTCCTATAATTCACCCCTCCACTTT
NA	TRBV28	NA	TRBJ1-1	CASSLVGGDTEAFF	TGTGCCAGCAGTTTAGTGGGGGGGGACACTGAAGCTTTCTTT
few	TRBV7-9	TRBD2	TRBJ2-3	CASSSGALADTDTQYF	TGTGCCAGCAGCTCAGGGGCACTAGCGGACACAGATACGCAGTATTTT
NA	TRBV7-9	TRBD1	TRBJ1-2	CASSRQGADFNYGYTF	TGTGCCAGCAGCCGACAGGGGGCGGACTTTAACTATGGCTACACCTTC
NA	TRBV13	NA	TRBJ2-3	CASSYTDTQYF	TGTGCCAGCAGCTACACAGATACGCAGTATTTT
NA	TRBV25-1	TRBD2	TRBJ2-5	CASSEGSGGWETQYF	TGTGCCAGCAGTGAAGGATCGGGAGGTTGGGAGACCCAGTACTTC
NA	TRBV7-9	TRBD2	TRBJ2-1	CASSLAVLAGGYNEQFF	TGTGCCAGCAGCTTAGCTGTTCTAGCGGGGGGCTACAATGAGCAGTTCTTC
NA	TRBV2	TRBD1	TRBJ2-6	CASKPTETGGRNSGANVLTF	TGTGCCAGCAAGCCCACCGAGACAGGGGGCCGCAACTCTGGGGCCAACGTCCTGACTTTC
NA	TRBV13	NA	TRBJ2-1	CASSLALNEQFF	TGTGCCAGCAGCTTAGCCCTCAATGAGCAGTTCTTC
NA	TRBV6-5	NA	TRBJ1-6	CASSYGQNSPLHF	TGTGCCAGCAGTTACGGTCAGAATTCACCCCTCCACTTT
NA	TRBV6-5	NA	TRBJ1-5	CASSLIRGSNQPQHF	TGTGCCAGCAGTCTAATCAGGGGAAGCAATCAGCCCCAGCATTTT
NA	TRBV4-2	TRBD2	TRBJ2-7	CASSQGTSGGWEQYF	TGTGCCAGCAGCCAAGGGACTAGCGGGGGGTGGGAGCAGTACTTC
NA	TRBV13	NA	TRBJ1-4	CASSPSMDLRGEKLFF	TGTGCCAGCAGCCCTAGTATGGACCTACGGGGTGAAAAACTGTTTTTT
NA	TRBV27	NA	TRBJ2-1	CASSLSSVSSYNEQFF	TGTGCCAGCAGTTTATCGTCGGTTAGCTCCTACAATGAGCAGTTCTTC
few	TRBV6-1	TRBD1	TRBJ1-2	CASTLQGAADGYTF	TGTGCCAGCACCCTGCAGGGGGCGGCGGATGGCTACACCTTC
once	TRBV6-6	NA	TRBJ1-5	CASSSNHQPQHF	TGTGCCAGCAGTTCCAATCACCAGCCCCAGCATTTT
NA	TRBV9	NA	TRBJ1-6	CASSVEGSYNSPLHF	TGTGCCAGCAGCGTAGAGGGATCCTATAATTCACCCCTCCACTTT
NA	TRBV27	NA	TRBJ2-2	CASSLQVLANTGELFF	TGTGCCAGCAGTTTACAGGTCCTTGCGAACACCGGGGAGCTGTTTTTT
NA	TRBV2	NA	TRBJ1-5	CASRGGGLQPQHF	TGTGCCAGCAGGGGAGGGGGTCTTCAGCCCCAGCATTTT
NA	TRBV28	NA	TRBJ1-5	CASSYRVGGGNQPQHF	TGTGCCAGCAGTTATCGGGTAGGGGGAGGCAATCAGCCCCAGCATTTT
NA	TRBV11-2	NA	TRBJ2-2	CASSFFRLNTGELFF	TGTGCCAGCAGCTTTTTTCGATTGAACACCGGGGAGCTGTTTTTT
NA	TRBV28	TRBD1	TRBJ2-2	CASSPWGRGRDTGELFF	TGTGCCAGCAGTCCCTGGGGCAGGGGGCGGGACACCGGGGAGCTGTTTTTT
NA	TRBV27	NA	TRBJ2-5	CATREGLETQYF	TGTGCCACCCGCGAAGGGTTGGAGACCCAGTACTTC
NA	TRBV5-1	NA	TRBJ2-1	CASSGAVAGPTYNEQFF	TGCGCCAGCAGCGGGGCCGTCGCGGGACCCACCTACAATGAGCAGTTCTTC
NA	TRBV27	NA	TRBJ2-1	CASSLLVRSSYNEQFF	TGTGCCAGCAGTTTACTGGTCCGGAGCTCCTACAATGAGCAGTTCTTC
NA	TRBV6-4	TRBD2	TRBJ2-1	CASSDVLAGGLHEQFF	TGTGCCAGCAGTGACGTCCTAGCGGGAGGGCTGCATGAGCAGTTCTTC
NA	TRBV6-6	NA	TRBJ2-7	CASSYTEQYF	TGTGCCAGCAGTTACACCGAGCAGTACTTC